Following are 14 T cell receptor beta chains from one sample sequenced in a study of T cells in Graves' hyperthyroidism and ophthalmopathy. Authors of the study amplified TCR beta CDR3 regions from RNA transcripts. The HTBI primer set drove a first-round RT-PCR of the TCR CDR3. In TCRdb, the multiplex PCR reads were re-called with MiXCR into one record per CDR3 protein. Here the sample spans over 90,000 distinct CDR3 sequences, roughly 44% being singletons. Sequencing input: blood. These receptors all stem from a middle-aged man with Graves' hyperthyroidism.

This clonotype was observed a handful of times. The chain is built from TRBV18 and TRBJ2-5, with 11 nucleotides matching TRBD2. This CDR3 has 16 amino acids. Germline lookup yields CDR1 KGHSH and CDR2 LQKENI. Germline trimming cut 3 bases from V and 2 bases from J; bases unmatched to any gene: 5. The CDR3 sequence: CASSPLTSGVQETQYF. As DNA, the CDR3 is TGTGCCAGCTCACCCCTGACTAGCGGGGTTCAAGAGACCCAGTACTTC.

This clonotype was seen repeatedly, ten times or more. V gene TRBV29-1 combines with J gene TRBJ2-4, with 12 bases identical to TRBD2. CDR1 and CDR2 (germline): SQVTM, ANQGSEA. The CDR3 sequence is 15 residues long. The V gene end was trimmed by 4 bases and the J gene end by 6 bases; junction bases not matched to a gene: 7. CDR3 bases: TGCAGCGTTGCCCCTAGCGGGAGGGTTGGAAACATTCAGTACTTC. Protein product: CSVAPSGRVGNIQYF.

This clonotype was recorded many times. The chain has TRBV7-2 and TRBJ2-1; 8 nucleotides align to TRBD2. V trimming: 5 bases; J trimming: 4 bases; junction bases outside the gene matches: 4. This CDR3 comprises 14 residues. CDR1 is SGHTA, CDR2 FQGNSA, per germline. The CDR3 loop reads CASSPGGKYNEQFF. The CDR3 nucleotides are TGTGCCAGCAGCCCGGGGGGGAAATACAATGAGCAGTTCTTC.

This chain links TRBV7-9 with TRBJ2-1; TRBD1 aligns across 8 bases. This CDR3 has 16 amino acids. Germline V gene sequence: CDR1 SEHNR, CDR2 FQNEAQ (reference sequence). V gave up 5 bases and J gave up 7 bases; unmatched junction bases: 13. The CDR3 is CASSARTGPISNEQFF. CDR3 in DNA: TGTGCCAGCAGCGCCAGGACAGGGCCGATAAGTAATGAGCAGTTCTTC.

V and J are TRBV7-9 and TRBJ2-1; D is uncertain. The V and J ends lost 4 bases and 9 bases respectively, with 19 bases between them. The CDR3 is 15 residues long. Per germline, CDR1 SEHNR and CDR2 FQNEAQ (reference sequence). CDR3 sequence (DNA): TGTGCCAGCAGCTCCCCGGAGAGTGCGTTCTCTGAGCAGTTCTTC. Its translation is CASSSPESAFSEQFF.

The rearrangement joins TRBV24-1 to TRBJ2-2; TRBD1 matches 11 bases. The length of the CDR3 is 16 residues. V was clipped by 4 bases and J by 3 bases; unmatched bases: 3. Germline values: CDR1 KGHDR, CDR2 SFDVKD. CDR3 region: CATSDPGQGDTGELFF. CDR3 nucleotides: TGTGCCACCAGTGACCCGGGACAGGGGGACACCGGGGAGCTGTTTTTT.

The table lists this clonotype with a few counts. V usage is TRBV27 and J usage is TRBJ2-2; 10 nucleotides line up with TRBD1. V lost 5 bases, J lost 2 bases, and 2 bases stayed unmatched. Germline loops: CDR1 MNHEY, CDR2 SMNVEV (reference sequence). The CDR3 contains 15 residues. The CDR3 DNA reads as TGTGCCAGCAGTAGGACAGGGGGTAACACCGGGGAGCTGTTTTTT. It codes for CASSRTGGNTGELFF.

This clonotype was counted many times. The chain's CDR3 is CASSSGGHEQYF. CDR3 DNA sequence: TGTGCCAGCAGTTCGGGGGGCCACGAGCAGTACTTC. V gene TRBV28 combines with J gene TRBJ2-7; possibly TRBD2 for D (7 bases). V lost 4 bases to trimming and J lost 5 bases, with 9 bases between them. The CDR3 extends over 12 amino acids. The germline CDR1 and CDR2 sequences are MDHEN and SYDVKM.

This chain links TRBV6-6 with TRBJ2-1; 8 bases align to TRBD2. Looked up from germline, CDR1 is MNHNY and CDR2 is SVGAGI (reference sequence). This CDR3 is 15 amino acids long. Losses at the gene ends were 5 bases for V and 7 bases for J; bases not matched to a gene: 10. This chain's CDR3 is CASSEITSGDNEQFF. The CDR3 region has the DNA TGTGCCAGCAGTGAAATCACTAGCGGAGATAATGAGCAGTTCTTC.

This clonotype has at least ten counts. The chain carries TRBV11-3 and TRBJ2-3; 7 nucleotides agree with TRBD1. Germline CDR1 reads SGHNT; CDR2 reads YENEEA. This CDR3 region has 13 residues. The V gene end was trimmed by 5 bases and the J gene end by 6 bases; junction bases not matched to a gene: 5. The CDR3: CASSRQGRDTQYF. As DNA, the CDR3 is TGTGCCAGCAGCCGACAGGGAAGGGATACGCAGTATTTT.

This clonotype was seen repeatedly, ten times or more. The chain uses TRBV6-6 and TRBJ1-4, with D possibly TRBD1 on 5 matching bases. Germline V gene data show CDR1 as MNHNY and CDR2 as SVGAGI (reference sequence). V lost 3 bases and J lost 5, with 10 bases in between. The CDR3 runs to 14 residues. The CDR3 loop is CASSYQGSNEKLFF. The CDR3 bases are TGTGCCAGCAGTTATCAGGGAAGCAATGAAAAACTGTTTTTT.

The sample holds one count of this clonotype. V is TRBV2 and J is TRBJ1-5; perhaps TRBD1 as D (5 bases). V dropped 8 bases and J dropped 7 bases, with 21 bases sitting between them. This CDR3 contains 15 residues. Germline values: CDR1 SNHLY, CDR2 FYNNEI. The CDR3 here is CASSETQVRPQPQHF. The CDR3 DNA follows: TGTGCCAGCTCGGAGACACAGGTTCGCCCCCAGCCCCAGCATTTT.

This clonotype occurred many times. The chain links TRBV7-8 to TRBJ1-5; TRBD1 is a possible D gene (5 bases). The V end was cut by 5 bases, the J end by 0 bases, with 26 bases between. Germline V gene data show CDR1 as SGHVS and CDR2 as FQNEAQ. This CDR3 region has 20 residues. DNA of the CDR3: TGTGCCAGCAGCACCTCTAGGGCAGAGCTCTATCAGGGTAGCAATCAGCCCCAGCATTTT. This codes for CASSTSRAELYQGSNQPQHF.

V and J are TRBV14 and TRBJ2-3; no definite D call. The V gene's germline CDR1 is SGHDN and CDR2 FVKESK. The V end was cut by 4 bases, the J end by 6 bases, with 17 bases between. This CDR3 region has 15 residues. This CDR3 reads CASSLMGMNTDTQYF. DNA of the CDR3: TGTGCCAGCAGCCTCATGGGCATGAACACCGATACGCAGTATTTT.